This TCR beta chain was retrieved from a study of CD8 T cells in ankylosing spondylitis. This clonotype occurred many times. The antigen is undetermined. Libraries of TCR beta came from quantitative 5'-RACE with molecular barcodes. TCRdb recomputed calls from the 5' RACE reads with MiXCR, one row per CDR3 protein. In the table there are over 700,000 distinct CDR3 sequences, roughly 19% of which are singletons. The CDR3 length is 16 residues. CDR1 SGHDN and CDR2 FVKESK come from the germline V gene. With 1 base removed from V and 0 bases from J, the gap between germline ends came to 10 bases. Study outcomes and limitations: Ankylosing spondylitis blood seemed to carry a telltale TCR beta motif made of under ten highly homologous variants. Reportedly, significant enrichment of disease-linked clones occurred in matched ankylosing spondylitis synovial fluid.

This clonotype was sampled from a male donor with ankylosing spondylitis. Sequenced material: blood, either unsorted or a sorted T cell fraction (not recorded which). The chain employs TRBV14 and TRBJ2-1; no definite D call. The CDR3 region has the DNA TGTGCCAGCAGCCAAGTGGTGGGCATCTCCTACAATGAGCAGTTCTTC. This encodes CASSQVVGISYNEQFF.